Each of the 31 T cell receptor beta chains below was sequenced from the same sample in a study of blood T cell repertoires in COVID-19 (dated by TCRdb to 2020 to 2021). The library was prepared using the immunoSEQ multiplex PCR assay. TCRdb carries this immuneACCESS record with in-frame sequences only. Its versions omit some clonotypes, under half of them owing to an unresolved V gene in the studies checked, with the rest unexplained. For this sample there are approximately 480,000 clones; about nine tenths appear just once. 0.65% to 0.9% of the sample is held by the ten biggest clonotypes. Material for sequencing was PBMCs or T cells enriched from blood (not recorded which). Source of these receptors: a woman aged 18-29 years who had recovered from COVID-19.

The chain has TRBV10-1 and TRBJ2-2, with TRBD1 identical over 10 bases. This CDR3 is 17 amino acids long. Trimming at V came to 4 bases and at J to 5 bases, leaving 10 bases not matched to a gene. Germline-derived CDR1 and CDR2 are WNHNN and SYGVQD (reference sequence). The CDR3: CASSALTGGLWTGELFF. CDR3 sequence (DNA): TGCGCCAGCAGTGCGTTGACAGGGGGCTTGTGGACCGGGGAGCTGTTTTTT.

In nucleotides, the CDR3 is TGTGCCAGCAGCTCCCGGTGGCAGGGGCCCTCACAGCCCGGAAACACCATATATTTT. It yields the protein CASSSRWQGPSQPGNTIYF. This chain uses TRBV11-2 with TRBJ1-3, with D tentatively TRBD1 (6 bases). The CDR3 has 19 amino acids. CDR1 and CDR2 from the germline V gene are SGHAT and FQNNGV. V lost 4 bases and J lost 4, with 26 bases in between.

This sequence joins TRBV4-1 and TRBJ1-6; a possible D gene is TRBD1 (6 bases). CDR1 and CDR2 from the germline V gene are MGHRA and YSYEKL. This CDR3 comprises 15 residues. V was shortened by 4 bases and J by 6 bases, with 13 bases between the two germline ends. CDR3 residues: CASSLFRDTNSPLHF. The CDR3, as DNA: TGCGCCAGCAGCCTATTCCGGGACACTAATTCACCCCTCCACTTT.

This clone has just a few counts. This chain connects TRBV6-5 to TRBJ1-1; 8 nucleotides align to TRBD1. Germline V gene data show CDR1 as MNHEY and CDR2 as SVGAGI. V lost 6 bases and J lost 3; bases outside the gene matches: 6. The CDR3 consists of 14 residues. CDR3 in amino acids: CASRRGQGDTEAFF. CDR3 in DNA: TGTGCCAGCAGACGCGGACAGGGAGACACTGAAGCTTTCTTT.

The V gene is TRBV7-2, the J gene TRBJ2-3; D may be TRBD1 (7 bases). Germline loops: CDR1 SGHTA, CDR2 FQGNSA. The germline V and J ends were trimmed by 6 bases and 2 bases, with 21 bases remaining between them. The CDR3 has 17 residues. The CDR3 sequence is CASRPTRGAGPTDTQYF. The CDR3 bases are TGTGCCAGCAGACCAACCAGGGGGGCAGGACCCACAGATACGCAGTATTTT.

The V call is TRBV6-5, the J call TRBJ2-7; TRBD2 might be the D (5 bases). Germline lookup yields CDR1 MNHEY and CDR2 SVGAGI. Trimming took off 6 bases at V and 5 bases at J, with 17 bases between the two ends. The CDR3 covers 14 residues. CDR3 nucleotides: TGTGCCAGCAGCCGAACACAACTAGATCACGAGCAGTACTTC. This encodes CASSRTQLDHEQYF.

The chain employs TRBV28 and TRBJ1-4; 7 nucleotides agree with TRBD1. CDR3 length: 15 residues. After removal of 5 bases from V and 5 bases from J, the junction contained 8 bases not matched to a gene. Germline CDR1 reads MDHEN; CDR2 reads SYDVKM. For the CDR3, the DNA is TGTGCCAGCAGTCCCCTAGACAGGGTGAATGAAAAACTGTTTTTT. Translating it yields CASSPLDRVNEKLFF.

The genes are TRBV5-5 and TRBJ2-7, with 9 positions matching TRBD1. The CDR3 runs 17 residues. CDR1 and CDR2 from the germline V gene are SGHKS and YYEKEE (reference sequence). The V gene end was trimmed by 3 bases and the J gene end by 5 bases; junction bases not matched to a gene: 15. Written as DNA, the CDR3 is TGTGCCAGCAGCTGGATAGGGCTCCGGGACAGGGCGCACGAGCAGTACTTC. This encodes CASSWIGLRDRAHEQYF.

V and J are TRBV27 and TRBJ1-5; no clear D. The CDR3 runs 13 residues. With 3 bases removed from V and 7 bases from J, the gap between germline ends came to 10 bases. CDR1 and CDR2 (germline): MNHEY, SMNVEV (reference sequence). The CDR3 loop reads CASSFRGGQPQHF. CDR3 DNA: TGTGCCAGCAGTTTCCGGGGAGGACAGCCCCAGCATTTT.

The chain is built from TRBV11-2 and TRBJ2-3; D might be TRBD1 (6 bases). V lost 3 bases, J lost 4 bases, and 17 bases lay in between. The CDR3 has 16 residues. Germline V lookup: CDR1 SGHAT, CDR2 FQNNGV. CDR3 nucleotide sequence: TGTGCCAGCAGCTTCCTACAGGGTTTCCCTCCAGATACGCAGTATTTT. Its translation: CASSFLQGFPPDTQYF.

V gene TRBV19 combines with J gene TRBJ1-1, with D possibly TRBD1 on 5 matching bases. This CDR3 is 14 amino acids long. CDR1 LNHDA and CDR2 SQIVND come from the germline V gene (reference sequence). Trimming pared 9 bases from V and 0 bases from J, leaving 14 bases between. The CDR3 loop reads CARIKGHMNTEAFF. The CDR3, as DNA: TGTGCCAGAATAAAGGGGCATATGAACACTGAAGCTTTCTTT.

This sequence joins TRBV28 and TRBJ1-2; D might be TRBD1 (6 bases). This CDR3 comprises 15 residues. Trimming removed 2 bases at V and 7 bases at J, with 17 bases between. CDR1 and CDR2 from the germline V gene are MDHEN and SYDVKM. The CDR3 region is CASSLSGGFPGGYTF. The CDR3 nucleotides read TGTGCCAGCAGTTTAAGTGGGGGCTTCCCTGGTGGCTACACCTTC.

The chain combines TRBV5-1 with TRBJ1-4, with D possibly matching TRBD1 (5 bases). V lost 5 bases, J lost 8 bases, and 13 bases lay in between. Germline V gives CDR1 SGHRS, CDR2 YFSETQ. The length of the CDR3 is 13 residues. In nucleotides, the CDR3 is TGCGCCAGCAGTACACTGCCAGGGGAAAAACTGTTTTTT. The encoded protein is CASSTLPGEKLFF.

The rearrangement joins TRBV27 to TRBJ1-5; perhaps TRBD1 as D (6 bases). Trimming took off 3 bases at V and 9 bases at J, with 15 bases between the two ends. Germline CDR1 and CDR2: MNHEY and SMNVEV (reference sequence). The CDR3 extends over 14 amino acids. The CDR3 loop is CASSFDGGAGPQHF. The CDR3 DNA sequence: TGTGCCAGCAGTTTCGATGGGGGCGCAGGGCCCCAGCATTTT.

V gene TRBV2 combines with J gene TRBJ2-1; TRBD2 aligns across 7 bases. The trim removed 3 bases at V and 2 bases at J, leaving 4 bases unmatched. CDR3 length: 15 amino acids. Germline loops: CDR1 SNHLY, CDR2 FYNNEI. The CDR3 DNA sequence: TGTGCCAGCAGTGATGGGCTAGCGGCCTACAATGAGCAGTTCTTC. Protein product: CASSDGLAAYNEQFF.

The CDR3 loop is CASSYSSQGGTEAFF. CDR3 nucleotide sequence: TGTGCCAGCAGTTACTCGTCGCAGGGGGGAACTGAAGCTTTCTTT. The rearrangement joins TRBV6-5 to TRBJ1-1, with 7 bases matching TRBD1. The CDR3 spans 15 residues. The germline V gene has CDR1 MNHEY and CDR2 SVGAGI. V lost 0 bases to trimming and J lost 5 bases; unmatched junction nucleotides: 6.

In nucleotides, the CDR3 is TGTGCCAGCCGTGTCGGGGCAGGGGGCGCTTACGGTGGCTACACCTTC. Protein: CASRVGAGGAYGGYTF. The chain uses TRBV2 and TRBJ1-2; 8 bases line up with TRBD1. V shed 8 bases and J 7 bases; nucleotides not matched to a gene: 18. The germline V gene encodes CDR1 SNHLY and CDR2 FYNNEI. There are 16 residues in the CDR3.

J is TRBJ2-2 and V is TRBV10-2; D is perhaps TRBD2 (6 bases). Trimming stripped 4 bases from V and 4 bases from J, with 13 bases between. Germline CDR1 and CDR2: WSHSY and SAAADI. CDR3 size: 15 residues. This CDR3 reads CASSGRLETTGELFF. CDR3 bases: TGCGCCAGCAGTGGACGACTAGAGACCACCGGGGAGCTGTTTTTT.

The V and J genes are TRBV24-1 and TRBJ2-1; 7 nucleotides agree with TRBD2. The V and J ends lost 5 bases and 8 bases, in that order; junction bases with no gene match: 8. Germline V lookup: CDR1 KGHDR, CDR2 SFDVKD. This CDR3 has 14 residues. CDR3 in DNA: TGTGCCACCAGTGGGGGGGGGAACCTAGATGAGCAGTTCTTC. Translated, it gives CATSGGGNLDEQFF.

V gene TRBV6-5 combines with J gene TRBJ1-2; 9 positions match TRBD1. This CDR3 is built from 14 residues. From germline, CDR1 is MNHEY and CDR2 SVGAGI. V trimming: 6 bases; J trimming: 7 bases; junction bases outside the gene matches: 9. CDR3 nucleotides: TGTGCCAGCAGCCGGGACAGGGATCGAGGTGGCTACACCTTC. Translation gives CASSRDRDRGGYTF.

This rearrangement joins TRBV4-1 to TRBJ2-7; TRBD2 aligns across 9 bases. Germline CDR1 reads MGHRA; CDR2 reads YSYEKL. V was clipped by 4 bases and J by 0 bases; unmatched bases: 7. The CDR3 is 16 residues long. The CDR3 loop is CASSPRGGGASYEQYF. The CDR3 region has the DNA TGCGCCAGCAGCCCGAGGGGCGGGGGGGCCTCCTACGAGCAGTACTTC.

A remark on this clone: A junction end diverges from the germline sequence, so it may reflect a read error. This chain connects TRBV9 to TRBJ2-5; TRBD2 matches 9 bases. The germline V gene has CDR1 SGDLS and CDR2 YYNGEE. The length of the CDR3 is 16 residues. This CDR3 reads CASSVGPGGGAEAQYF. DNA for the CDR3: TGTGCCAGCAGCGTAGGACCTGGCGGGGGGGCAGAGGCCCAGTACTTC.

The V and J genes are TRBV6-2 or TRBV6-3 and TRBJ1-1, with 8 positions matching TRBD1. The CDR3 runs to 16 residues. The V gene end was trimmed by 2 bases and the J gene end by 1 base; junction bases not matched to a gene: 6. Germline lookup yields CDR1 MNHEY and CDR2 SVGEGT. CDR3 sequence reads: CASSYRETGGNTEAFF. CDR3 sequence (DNA): TGTGCCAGCAGTTACAGGGAAACAGGGGGGAACACTGAAGCTTTCTTT.

The chain links TRBV5-6 to TRBJ2-5; 10 bases agree with TRBD2. The germline V gene has CDR1 SGHDT and CDR2 YYEEEE. The CDR3 sequence is 18 residues long. The J segment lost 4 bases and the V segment lost 2 bases, leaving 14 bases of the junction unmatched. In DNA form, the CDR3 reads TGTGCCAGCAGCTTTACTAGTCTAGCGGGGGCCTTTGGAGAGACCCAGTACTTC. The encoded protein is CASSFTSLAGAFGETQYF.

This clone has more than one count but fewer than ten. This chain connects TRBV28 to TRBJ1-5, with a possible D match to TRBD1 (5 bases). The CDR3 is made up of 15 amino acids. Germline loops: CDR1 MDHEN, CDR2 SYDVKM. V was trimmed by 2 bases and J by 4 bases, leaving 12 bases between them. CDR3 DNA: TGTGCCAGCAGTTTAATCGACGGGGGGAATCAGCCCCAGCATTTT. Translated: CASSLIDGGNQPQHF.

V gene TRBV10-1 combines with J gene TRBJ1-1; the match to TRBD1 covers 9 bases. The V gene end was trimmed by 3 bases and the J gene end by 1 base; junction bases not matched to a gene: 6. Germline V lookup: CDR1 WNHNN, CDR2 SYGVQD (reference sequence). The CDR3 is 16 amino acids. The CDR3, as DNA: TGCGCCAGCAGTGAAACAGGGGGCATCTCGAACACTGAAGCTTTCTTT. Protein sequence: CASSETGGISNTEAFF.

The J gene is TRBJ2-7, the V gene TRBV3-1 (or the pseudogene TRBV3-2); 7 bases fit TRBD2. Germline V lookup: CDR1 LGHDT, CDR2 YNNKEL (reference sequence). The trim removed 0 bases at V and 0 bases at J, leaving 8 bases unmatched. The CDR3 sequence is 17 residues long. CDR3 nucleotides: TGTGCCAGCAGCCAAGAAGGGGCTAGCGGTGCCTCCTACGAGCAGTACTTC. Protein: CASSQEGASGASYEQYF.

The CDR3 loop is CASSLAGSTYEQYF. As DNA, the CDR3 is TGTGCCAGCAGCTTAGCGGGCAGTACCTACGAGCAGTACTTC. The V and J genes are TRBV7-2 and TRBJ2-7; unclear D gene. The CDR3 contains 14 residues. V was cut by 0 bases and J by 2 bases, with 8 bases left in between. Germline V lookup: CDR1 SGHTA, CDR2 FQGNSA.

V usage is TRBV30 and J usage is TRBJ2-7; TRBD1 might be the D (5 bases). Deletions cut 1 base from V and 1 base from J, with 8 bases between. Per the germline V gene, CDR1 is GTSNPN and CDR2 is SVGIG (reference sequence). The CDR3 consists of 13 residues. DNA of the CDR3: TGTGCCTGGAGTGCAGGGCCTTCCTACGAGCAGTACTTC. This gives the protein CAWSAGPSYEQYF. Full variable domain (rest looked up from reference TRBV30 and TRBJ2-7): SQTIHQWPATLVQPVGSPLSLECTVEGTSNPNLYWYRQAAGRGLQLLFYSVGIGQISSEVPQNLSASRPQDRQFILSSKKLLLSDSGFYLCAWSAGPSYEQYFGPGTRLTVT.

V gene TRBV2 combines with J gene TRBJ2-1; 9 bases match TRBD1. Germline V gene sequence: CDR1 SNHLY, CDR2 FYNNEI. The CDR3 is 17 amino acids. J lost 4 bases, V lost 0 bases, and 7 bases had no gene match. The DNA of the CDR3 is TGTGCCAGCAGTGAAGCGAGACAGGGGGGAGAGTACAATGAGCAGTTCTTC. Translating it yields CASSEARQGGEYNEQFF.

This sequence joins TRBV27 and TRBJ2-7; TRBD2 agrees at 7 bases. Germline V gives CDR1 MNHEY, CDR2 SMNVEV (reference sequence). V lost 0 bases, J lost 2 bases, and 4 bases stayed unmatched. The CDR3 consists of 15 residues. The CDR3 DNA sequence: TGTGCCAGCAGTTTATCGGGCGGGGGACCCTACGAGCAGTACTTC. Protein sequence: CASSLSGGGPYEQYF.